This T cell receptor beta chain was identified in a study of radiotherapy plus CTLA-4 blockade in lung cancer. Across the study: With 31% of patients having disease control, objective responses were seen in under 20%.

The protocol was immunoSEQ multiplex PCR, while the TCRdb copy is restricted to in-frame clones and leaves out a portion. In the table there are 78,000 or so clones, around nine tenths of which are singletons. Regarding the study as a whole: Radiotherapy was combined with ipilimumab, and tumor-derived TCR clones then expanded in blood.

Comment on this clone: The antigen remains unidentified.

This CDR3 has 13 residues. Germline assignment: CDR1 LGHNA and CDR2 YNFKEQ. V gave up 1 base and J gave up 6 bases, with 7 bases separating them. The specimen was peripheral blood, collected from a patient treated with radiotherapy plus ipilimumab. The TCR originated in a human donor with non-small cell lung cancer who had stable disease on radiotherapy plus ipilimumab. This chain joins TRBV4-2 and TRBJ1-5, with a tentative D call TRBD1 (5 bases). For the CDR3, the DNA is TGTGCCAGCAGCCAAGCGGGGCTTCAGCCCCAGCATTTT. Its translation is CASSQAGLQPQHF.